This TCR beta chain was documented in a study of response to subunit inactivated influenza vaccine. The V and J ends lost 0 bases and 6 bases respectively, with 9 bases between them. The CDR3 is 14 residues long. In germline, CDR1 is MNHEY, CDR2 SVGAGI. TCRdb used MiXCR to reprocess the RT-PCR reads, holding one entry per CDR3 protein. In the table there are around 200,000 distinct CDR3 sequences, about 12% of which are singletons. These same data were also listed under a study on T cells expressing NK-cell markers. In that study: cDNA encoding TCR beta was synthesized via 5'RACE template switching incorporating UMIs. In sorted CD3+CD56+NKG2C+, CD3+CD56+NKG2C- and CD3+CD56-NKG2C+ T cells, TCR beta repertoires were obtained. Eight donors were sequenced, of whom seven were HCMV-seropositive, while the remaining one was HCMV-seronegative. In roughly six donors, dominant CD3+CD56+NKG2C+ clonotypes ranked among the top 10 CD8+ clonotypes. There were a handful of donors in whom these clonotypes also led the CD3+CD56-NKG2C+ fraction.

The material was CD8+ T cells sorted from PBMCs, obtained 11 to 12 days after vaccination. The receptor's source is a man aged 50-59 years who received an inactivated influenza vaccine. The rearrangement joins TRBV6-5 to TRBJ2-1; D perhaps matches TRBD2 (5 bases). The CDR3 DNA sequence: TGTGCCAGCAGTTACTCGGGAGCAGGCAATGAGCAGTTCTTC. Protein sequence: CASSYSGAGNEQFF.